Below, 17 T cell receptor beta chains from the same sample are listed, as sequenced in a study of cytomegalovirus exposure and HLA in healthy donors. Vbeta (60) and Jbeta (13) primers were used in the PCR. The table came from immunoSEQ multiplex PCR; TCRdb's copy has only in-frame clones and leaves some out. The table has some 110,000 clones, 74% seen once. The sequenced sample was PBMCs. The receptors were gathered from a woman in her forties or fifties in good health and CMV-seropositive.

The CDR3 sequence: CASSPGTGSLNTEAFF. The CDR3 DNA is TGTGCCAGCAGCCCGGGGACAGGGTCGCTGAACACTGAAGCTTTCTTT. V usage is TRBV5-4 and J usage is TRBJ1-1; 9 bases are shared with TRBD1. The trim removed 4 bases at V and 0 bases at J, leaving 7 bases unmatched. Per the germline V gene, CDR1 is SGHNT and CDR2 is YYREEE (reference sequence). The CDR3 extends over 16 amino acids.

The V call is TRBV7-8, the J call TRBJ2-2, with 8 bases matching TRBD2. V shed 3 bases, J shed 6 bases, and the junction held 9 bases outside the gene matches. The germline V gene encodes CDR1 SGHVS and CDR2 FQNEAQ. The CDR3 totals 16 residues. CDR3 region: CASSFNSGASPGELFF. As DNA, the CDR3 is TGTGCCAGCAGCTTCAATAGCGGGGCGTCCCCCGGGGAGCTGTTTTTT.

The chain links TRBV4-2 to TRBJ2-7; the D is unclear. Germline V gives CDR1 LGHNA, CDR2 YNFKEQ. V dropped 3 bases and J dropped 0 bases, with 9 bases sitting between them. The CDR3 spans 14 residues. CDR3 sequence: CASSQSSGSYEQYF. As DNA, the CDR3 is TGTGCCAGCAGCCAGTCCTCGGGCTCCTACGAGCAGTACTTC.

CDR3 in amino acids: CASTAQGALMADTEAFF. DNA for the CDR3: TGTGCCAGCACGGCACAGGGGGCGCTAATGGCCGACACTGAAGCTTTCTTT. V is TRBV4-2 and J is TRBJ1-1; 9 nucleotides align to TRBD1. Losses at the gene ends were 7 bases for V and 3 bases for J; bases not matched to a gene: 15. The germline CDR1 and CDR2 sequences are LGHNA and YNFKEQ. This CDR3 region has 17 residues.

The CDR3: CASSPQGAIVYGYTF. Written as DNA, the CDR3 is TGCGCCAGCAGCCCCCAGGGGGCGATAGTCTATGGCTACACCTTC. This chain uses TRBV4-3 with TRBJ1-2; TRBD1 matches at 8 bases. Trimming removed 4 bases from V and 4 bases from J; junction bases left unmatched: 8. This CDR3 is built from 15 residues. Germline-derived CDR1 and CDR2 are LGHNA and YSLEER.

V gene TRBV6-6 combines with J gene TRBJ1-1, with 7 bases aligning to TRBD1. After removal of 8 bases from V and 1 base from J, the junction contained 7 bases not matched to a gene. There are 14 residues in the CDR3. Per germline, CDR1 MNHNY and CDR2 SVGAGI (reference sequence). CDR3 loop: CASGNRGWNTEAFF. The DNA for the CDR3 is TGTGCCAGCGGAAACAGGGGATGGAACACTGAAGCTTTCTTT.

The chain carries TRBV7-9 and TRBJ2-3, with D maybe TRBD2 (6 bases). Trimming left V 5 bases short and J 0 bases short, with 12 bases between. The germline V gene has CDR1 SEHNR and CDR2 FQNEAQ (reference sequence). The CDR3 has 15 amino acids. The chain's CDR3 is CASSRGGTSTDTQYF. For the CDR3, the DNA is TGTGCCAGCAGCCGTGGGGGGACTAGCACAGATACGCAGTATTTT.

This clone appeared a few times. The CDR3 loop is CASSGSGSNTDTQYF. The CDR3 DNA sequence: TGTGCCAGCAGCGGTAGCGGGAGTAATACAGATACGCAGTATTTT. This rearrangement joins TRBV7-6 to TRBJ2-3; 9 nucleotides match TRBD2. CDR1 SGHVS and CDR2 FNYEAQ come from the germline V gene. J gave up 3 bases and V 5 bases, and 6 bases lay outside the gene matches. The CDR3 contains 15 residues. Drawing the rest from reference TRBV7-6 and TRBJ2-3, the complete variable domain is GAGVSQSPRYKVTKRGQDVALRCDPISGHVSLYWYRQALGQGPEFLTYFNYEAQQDKSGLPNDRFSAERPEGSISTLTIQRTEQRDSAMYRCASSGSGSNTDTQYFGPGTRLTVL.

V usage is TRBV4-3 and J usage is TRBJ2-3, with TRBD2 matching over 9 bases. Germline loops: CDR1 LGHNA, CDR2 YSLEER. The CDR3 spans 19 residues. The ends lost 0 bases at V and 4 bases at J; junction bases unmatched: 14. The CDR3 nucleotides are TGCGCCAGCAGCCAAGATAGTAGCGGGAGAACGGGTGGTGCAGATACGCAGTATTTT. Amino acid sequence: CASSQDSSGRTGGADTQYF.

The rearrangement links TRBV15 to TRBJ1-3; tentative D call: TRBD1 (6 bases). The CDR3 has 15 amino acids. Germline loops: CDR1 LNHNV, CDR2 YYDKDF (reference sequence). Trimming stripped 5 bases from V and 3 bases from J, with 14 bases between. The chain's CDR3 is CATSSPGDFGNTIYF. The CDR3 DNA follows: TGTGCCACCAGCTCGCCAGGGGATTTTGGAAACACCATATATTTT. The whole variable domain, filled in from reference TRBV15 and TRBJ1-3, reads DAMVIQNPRYQVTQFGKPVTLSCSQTLNHNVMYWYQQKSSQAPKLLFHYYDKDFNNEADTPDNFQSRRPNTSFCFLDIRSPGLGDTAMYLCATSSPGDFGNTIYFGEGSWLTVV.

This clone showed up just a few times. The chain employs TRBV19 and TRBJ2-1; 8 bases are shared with TRBD1. This CDR3 contains 11 residues. Trimming cost V 7 bases and J 10 bases; bases outside gene matches: 3. The germline V gene has CDR1 LNHDA and CDR2 SQIVND (reference sequence). This CDR3 is CASNDRGEQFF. CDR3 nucleotide sequence: TGTGCCAGTAACGACAGGGGCGAGCAGTTCTTC.

The chain carries TRBV18 and TRBJ2-2, with D possibly TRBD2 on 6 matching bases. The CDR3 contains 15 residues. V was cut by 6 bases and J by 0 bases, with 11 bases left in between. Germline V CDR1 and CDR2: KGHSH, LQKENI. CDR3: CASSPGTANTGELFF. CDR3 sequence (DNA): TGTGCCAGCTCCCCCGGGACTGCGAACACCGGGGAGCTGTTTTTT.

As DNA, the CDR3 is TGTGCCAGCTCACCGGGAGCGAGCACTGAAGCTTTCTTT. It codes for CASSPGASTEAFF. The chain employs TRBV18 and TRBJ1-1; D ambiguous. Looked up from germline, CDR1 is KGHSH and CDR2 is LQKENI. This CDR3 has 13 amino acids. V lost 3 bases and J lost 4, with 9 bases in between.

The table lists this clone with a few counts. The chain is built from TRBV28 and TRBJ1-2; D is possibly TRBD1 (5 bases). The V and J ends lost 2 bases and 5 bases respectively, with 15 bases between them. In germline, CDR1 is MDHEN, CDR2 SYDVKM. This CDR3 has 15 residues. CDR3 coding DNA: TGTGCCAGCAGTTTAATCCGGGGAGGGGCTTATGGCTACACCTTC. Translating it yields CASSLIRGGAYGYTF.

The V and J genes are TRBV2 and TRBJ2-3, with a tentative D call TRBD2 (6 bases). The length of the CDR3 is 12 residues. V lost 6 bases and J 5 bases, leaving 9 bases between the germline ends. Germline assignment: CDR1 SNHLY and CDR2 FYNNEI. The CDR3 protein is CASSLGGDTQYF. CDR3 DNA sequence: TGTGCCAGCAGCCTCGGGGGAGATACGCAGTATTTT.

The chain uses TRBV28 and TRBJ2-1, with a weak D call TRBD1 (6 bases). This CDR3 spans 13 amino acids. Germline loops: CDR1 MDHEN, CDR2 SYDVKM. V was shortened by 3 bases and J by 8 bases, with 11 bases between the two germline ends. The CDR3 DNA follows: TGTGCCAGCAGTTTGCCACAGGGCTATGAGCAGTTCTTC. It yields the protein CASSLPQGYEQFF.

This chain uses TRBV28 with TRBJ1-2; perhaps TRBD1 as D (5 bases). CDR1 is MDHEN, CDR2 SYDVKM, per germline. V lost 7 bases to trimming and J lost 1 base, with 13 bases between them. The CDR3 covers 14 residues. The CDR3 loop reads CASIEKGFNYGYTF. CDR3 DNA sequence: TGTGCCAGCATAGAGAAGGGGTTTAACTATGGCTACACCTTC.